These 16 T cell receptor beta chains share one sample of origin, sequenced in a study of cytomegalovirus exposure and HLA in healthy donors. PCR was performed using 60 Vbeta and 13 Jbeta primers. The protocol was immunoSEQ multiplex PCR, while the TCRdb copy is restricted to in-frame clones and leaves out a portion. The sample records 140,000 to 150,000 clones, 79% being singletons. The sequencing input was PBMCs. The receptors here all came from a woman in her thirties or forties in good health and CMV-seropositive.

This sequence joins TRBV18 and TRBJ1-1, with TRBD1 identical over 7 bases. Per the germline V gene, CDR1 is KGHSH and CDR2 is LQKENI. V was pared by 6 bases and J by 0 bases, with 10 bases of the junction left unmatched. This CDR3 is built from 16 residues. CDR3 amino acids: CASSRKDRPMNTEAFF. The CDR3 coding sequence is TGTGCCAGCTCTCGGAAGGACAGGCCCATGAACACTGAAGCTTTCTTT.

CDR3 nucleotides: TGTGCCAGCAGGCGACAGGGGGCCGACTATGGCTACACCTTC. Its protein is CASRRQGADYGYTF. The chain links TRBV6-6 to TRBJ1-2; TRBD1 aligns across 10 bases. Trimming cost V 6 bases and J 3 bases; bases outside gene matches: 4. Germline lookup yields CDR1 MNHNY and CDR2 SVGAGI (reference sequence). This CDR3 has 14 residues.

In nucleotides, the CDR3 is TGCGCCAGCAGTCTCTCCTTATACAATGAGCAGTTCTTC. Translating gives CASSLSLYNEQFF. The chain has TRBV10-1 and TRBJ2-1; D not certain. This CDR3 has 13 amino acids. V was cut by 5 bases and J by 4 bases, with 9 bases left in between. Germline V gives CDR1 WNHNN, CDR2 SYGVQD (reference sequence).

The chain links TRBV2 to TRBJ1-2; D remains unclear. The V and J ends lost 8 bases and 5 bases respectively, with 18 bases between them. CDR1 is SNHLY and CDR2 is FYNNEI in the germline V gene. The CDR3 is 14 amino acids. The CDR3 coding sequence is TGTGCCAGCCAGCGATTAGGGAGTCCGTATGGCTACACCTTC. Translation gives CASQRLGSPYGYTF.

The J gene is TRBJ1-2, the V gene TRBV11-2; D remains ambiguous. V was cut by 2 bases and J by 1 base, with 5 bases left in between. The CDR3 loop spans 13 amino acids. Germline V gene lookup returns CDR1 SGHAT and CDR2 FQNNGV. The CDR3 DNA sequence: TGTGCCAGCAGCTTACACAGTAACTATGGCTACACCTTC. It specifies CASSLHSNYGYTF.

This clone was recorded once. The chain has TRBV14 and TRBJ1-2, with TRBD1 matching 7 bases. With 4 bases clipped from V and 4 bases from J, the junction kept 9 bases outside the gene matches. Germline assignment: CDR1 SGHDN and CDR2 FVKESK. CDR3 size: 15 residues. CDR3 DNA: TGTGCCAGCAGCCTGGCAGGGGGTACTGTCTATGGCTACACCTTC. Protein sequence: CASSLAGGTVYGYTF.

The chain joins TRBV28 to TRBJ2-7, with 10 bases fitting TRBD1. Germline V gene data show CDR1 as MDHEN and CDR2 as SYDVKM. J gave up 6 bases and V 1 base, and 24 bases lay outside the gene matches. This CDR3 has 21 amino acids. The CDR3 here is CASSLSMGGPGTGALVREQYF. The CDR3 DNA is TGTGCCAGCAGTTTATCTATGGGGGGCCCCGGGACAGGGGCCCTAGTCCGCGAGCAGTACTTC.

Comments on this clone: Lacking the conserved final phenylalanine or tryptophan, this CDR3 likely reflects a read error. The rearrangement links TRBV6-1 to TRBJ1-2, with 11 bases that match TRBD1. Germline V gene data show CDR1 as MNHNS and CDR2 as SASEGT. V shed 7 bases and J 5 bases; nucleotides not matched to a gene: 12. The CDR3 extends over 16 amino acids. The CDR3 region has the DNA TGTGCCAGCATTGACGAAGCCGGGACAGGGGGTTATGGCTACACCCTC. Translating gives CASIDEAGTGGYGYTL.

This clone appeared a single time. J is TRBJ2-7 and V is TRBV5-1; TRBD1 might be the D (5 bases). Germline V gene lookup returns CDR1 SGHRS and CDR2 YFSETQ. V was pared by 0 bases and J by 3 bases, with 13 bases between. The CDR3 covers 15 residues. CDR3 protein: CASSLVGQGFYEQYF. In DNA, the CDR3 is TGCGCCAGCAGCTTGGTCGGCCAGGGTTTCTACGAGCAGTACTTC.

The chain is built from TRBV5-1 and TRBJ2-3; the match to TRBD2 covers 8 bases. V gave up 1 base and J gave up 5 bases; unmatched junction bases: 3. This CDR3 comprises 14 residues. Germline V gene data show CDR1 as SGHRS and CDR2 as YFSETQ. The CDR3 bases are TGCGCCAGCAGCTTGAGCGGGGGAGTAGATACGCAGTATTTT. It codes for CASSLSGGVDTQYF.

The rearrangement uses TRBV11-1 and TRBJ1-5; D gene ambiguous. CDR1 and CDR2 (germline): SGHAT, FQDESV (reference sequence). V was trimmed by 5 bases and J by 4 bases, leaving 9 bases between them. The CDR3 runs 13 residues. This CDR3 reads CASSREGNQPQHF. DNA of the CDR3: TGTGCCAGCAGCCGCGAGGGTAATCAGCCCCAGCATTTT.

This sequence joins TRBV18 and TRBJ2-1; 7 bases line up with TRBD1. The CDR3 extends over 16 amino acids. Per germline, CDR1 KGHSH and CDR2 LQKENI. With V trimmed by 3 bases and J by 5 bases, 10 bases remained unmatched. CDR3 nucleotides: TGTGCCAGCTCACCGATACAGGGGCACGGGGACAATGAGCAGTTCTTC. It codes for CASSPIQGHGDNEQFF. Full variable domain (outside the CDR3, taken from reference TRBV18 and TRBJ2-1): NAGVMQNPRHLVRRRGQEARLRCSPMKGHSHVYWYRQLPEEGLKFMVYLQKENIIDESGMPKERFSAEFPKEGPSILRIQQVVRGDSAAYFCASSPIQGHGDNEQFFGPGTRLTVL.

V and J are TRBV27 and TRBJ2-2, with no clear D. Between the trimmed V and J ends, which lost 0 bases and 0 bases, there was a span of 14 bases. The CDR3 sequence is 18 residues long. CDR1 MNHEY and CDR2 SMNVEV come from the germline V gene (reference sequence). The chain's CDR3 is CASSLSRTGSANTGELFF. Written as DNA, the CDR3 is TGTGCCAGCAGTTTATCGAGAACTGGAAGCGCGAACACCGGGGAGCTGTTTTTT.

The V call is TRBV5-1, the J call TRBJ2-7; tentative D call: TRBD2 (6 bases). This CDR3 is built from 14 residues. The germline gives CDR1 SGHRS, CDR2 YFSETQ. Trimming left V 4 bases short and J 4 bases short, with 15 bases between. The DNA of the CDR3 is TGCGCCAGCAGCACCCCGGGCAGCGGGTACGAGCAGTACTTC. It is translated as CASSTPGSGYEQYF.

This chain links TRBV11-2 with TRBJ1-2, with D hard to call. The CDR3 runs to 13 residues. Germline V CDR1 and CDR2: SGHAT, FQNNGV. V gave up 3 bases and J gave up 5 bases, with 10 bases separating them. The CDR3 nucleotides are TGTGCCAGCAGCTTCACTGCCGAGTATGGCTACACCTTC. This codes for CASSFTAEYGYTF. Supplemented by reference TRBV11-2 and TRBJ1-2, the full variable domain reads EAGVAQSPRYKIIEKRQSVAFWCNPISGHATLYWYQQILGQGPKLLIQFQNNGVVDDSQLPKDRFSAERLKGVDSTLKIQPAKLEDSAVYLCASSFTAEYGYTFGSGTRLTVV.

CDR3 coding DNA: TGTGCCAGCAGCTTAGCAGGGGGCGACTCCTACGAGCAGTACTTC. Protein sequence: CASSLAGGDSYEQYF. The rearrangement joins TRBV7-3 to TRBJ2-7, with TRBD1 matching 8 bases. The V gene's germline CDR1 is SGHTA and CDR2 FQGTGA. CDR3 length: 15 residues. Losses at the gene ends were 2 bases for V and 0 bases for J; bases not matched to a gene: 3.